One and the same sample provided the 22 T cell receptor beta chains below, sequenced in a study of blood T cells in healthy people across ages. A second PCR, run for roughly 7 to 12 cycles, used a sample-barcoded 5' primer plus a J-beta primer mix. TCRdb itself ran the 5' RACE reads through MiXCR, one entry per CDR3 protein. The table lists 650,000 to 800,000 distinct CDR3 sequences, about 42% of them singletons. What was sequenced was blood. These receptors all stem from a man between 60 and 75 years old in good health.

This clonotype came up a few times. Written as DNA, the CDR3 is TGTGCCTGGGAAGGACAGGGTGACTCCTACGAGCAGTACTTC. Its protein is CAWEGQGDSYEQYF. This sequence joins TRBV30 and TRBJ2-7, with 8 nucleotides matching TRBD1. Trimming cost V 5 bases and J 0 bases; bases outside gene matches: 6. Looked up from germline, CDR1 is GTSNPN and CDR2 is SVGIG (reference sequence). This CDR3 is 14 amino acids long. The full variable domain, rest sourced from reference TRBV30 and TRBJ2-7, is SQTIHQWPATLVQPVGSPLSLECTVEGTSNPNLYWYRQAAGRGLQLLFYSVGIGQISSEVPQNLSASRPQDRQFILSSKKLLLSDSGFYLCAWEGQGDSYEQYFGPGTRLTVT.

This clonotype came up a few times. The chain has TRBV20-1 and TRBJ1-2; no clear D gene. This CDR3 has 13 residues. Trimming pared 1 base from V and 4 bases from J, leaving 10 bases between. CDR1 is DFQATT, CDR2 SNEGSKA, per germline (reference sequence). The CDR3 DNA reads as TGCAGTGCTAGAGCCAGACCAGGCTATGGCTACACCTTC. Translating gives CSARARPGYGYTF.

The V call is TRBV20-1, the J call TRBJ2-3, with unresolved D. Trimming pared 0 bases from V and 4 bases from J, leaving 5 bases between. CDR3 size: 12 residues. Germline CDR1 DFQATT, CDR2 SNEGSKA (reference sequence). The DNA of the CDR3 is TGCAGTGCTAGAGATACCCCAGATACGCAGTATTTT. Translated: CSARDTPDTQYF.

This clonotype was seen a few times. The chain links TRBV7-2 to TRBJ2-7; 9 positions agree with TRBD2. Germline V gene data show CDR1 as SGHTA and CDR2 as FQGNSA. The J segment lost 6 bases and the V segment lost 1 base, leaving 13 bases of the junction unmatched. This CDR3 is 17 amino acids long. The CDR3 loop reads CASSLVASGIGPREQYF. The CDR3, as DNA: TGTGCCAGCAGCTTAGTCGCTAGCGGGATAGGACCGCGCGAGCAGTACTTC.

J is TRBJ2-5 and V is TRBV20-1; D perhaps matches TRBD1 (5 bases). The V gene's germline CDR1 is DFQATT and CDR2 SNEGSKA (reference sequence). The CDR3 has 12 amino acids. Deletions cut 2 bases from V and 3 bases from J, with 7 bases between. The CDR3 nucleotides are TGCAGTGCTAGACAGGGCGAAGAGACCCAGTACTTC. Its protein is CSARQGEETQYF.

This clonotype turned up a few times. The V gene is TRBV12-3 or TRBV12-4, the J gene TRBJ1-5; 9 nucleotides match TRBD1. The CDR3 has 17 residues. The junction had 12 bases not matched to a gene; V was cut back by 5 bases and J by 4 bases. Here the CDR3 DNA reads TGTGCCAGCAGTACCGGGACAGGGTACGGAATTAATCAGCCCCAGCATTTT. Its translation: CASSTGTGYGINQPQHF.

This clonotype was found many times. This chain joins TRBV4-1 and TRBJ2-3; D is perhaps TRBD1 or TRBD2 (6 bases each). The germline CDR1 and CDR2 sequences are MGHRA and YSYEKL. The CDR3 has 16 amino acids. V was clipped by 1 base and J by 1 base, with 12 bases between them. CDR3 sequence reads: CASSQVGGGGTDTQYF. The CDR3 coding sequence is TGCGCCAGCAGCCAAGTTGGAGGGGGAGGCACAGATACGCAGTATTTT.

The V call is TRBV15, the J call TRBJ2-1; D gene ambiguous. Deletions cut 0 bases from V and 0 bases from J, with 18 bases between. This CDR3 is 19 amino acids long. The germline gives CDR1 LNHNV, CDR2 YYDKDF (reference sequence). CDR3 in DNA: TGTGCCACCAGCAGAGACGGAGAGAGTCCGACAAGCTCCTACAATGAGCAGTTCTTC. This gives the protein CATSRDGESPTSSYNEQFF.

The CDR3 sequence: CASSSGHRNSYEQYF. In DNA form, the CDR3 reads TGTGCCAGCAGCTCGGGGCACAGGAACTCCTACGAGCAGTACTTC. The chain combines TRBV11-2 with TRBJ2-7; D assignment may be TRBD1 or TRBD2 (5 bases each). Trimming stripped 4 bases from V and 0 bases from J, with 13 bases between. The germline V gene has CDR1 SGHAT and CDR2 FQNNGV. CDR3 length: 15 amino acids.

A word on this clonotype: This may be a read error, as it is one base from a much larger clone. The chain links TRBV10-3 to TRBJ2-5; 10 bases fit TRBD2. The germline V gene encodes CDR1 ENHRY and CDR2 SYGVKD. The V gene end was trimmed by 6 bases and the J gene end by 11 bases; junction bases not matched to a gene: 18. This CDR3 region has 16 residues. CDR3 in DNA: TGTGCCATCAGCGGAGAAAGCGGGGGGGTTTCGAATGAGCAGTACTTC. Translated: CAISGESGGVSNEQYF.

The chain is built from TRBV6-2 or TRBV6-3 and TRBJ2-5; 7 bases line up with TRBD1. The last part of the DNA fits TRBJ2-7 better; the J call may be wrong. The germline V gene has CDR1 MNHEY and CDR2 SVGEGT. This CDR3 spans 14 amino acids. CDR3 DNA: TGTGCCAGCACCGACCCGGGACAGTCTCTCGAGCAGTACTTC. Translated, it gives CASTDPGQSLEQYF.

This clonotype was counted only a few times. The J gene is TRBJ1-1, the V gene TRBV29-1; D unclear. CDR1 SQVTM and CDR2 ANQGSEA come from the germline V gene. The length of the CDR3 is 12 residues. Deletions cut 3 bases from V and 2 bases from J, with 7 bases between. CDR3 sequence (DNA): TGCAGCGTTGATGCAGGTAACACTGAAGCTTTCTTT. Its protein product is CSVDAGNTEAFF.

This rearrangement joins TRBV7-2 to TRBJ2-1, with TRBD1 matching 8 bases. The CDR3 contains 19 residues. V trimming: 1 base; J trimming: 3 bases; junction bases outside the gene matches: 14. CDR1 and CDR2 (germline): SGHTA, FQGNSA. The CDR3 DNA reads TGTGCCAGCAGCTTAGTTAAACTGGCTAGCAGGGGGCGCTACAATGAGCAGTTCTTC. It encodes CASSLVKLASRGRYNEQFF.

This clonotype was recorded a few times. The DNA for the CDR3 is TGTGCCAGCGCCGACAGGGCGTGGGACATTCAGTACTTC. It is translated as CASADRAWDIQYF. The chain couples TRBV2 to TRBJ2-7; 7 bases line up with TRBD1. The DNA end lines up better with TRBJ2-4; the J call may be wrong. CDR3 length equals 13 residues. Per germline, CDR1 SNHLY and CDR2 FYNNEI.

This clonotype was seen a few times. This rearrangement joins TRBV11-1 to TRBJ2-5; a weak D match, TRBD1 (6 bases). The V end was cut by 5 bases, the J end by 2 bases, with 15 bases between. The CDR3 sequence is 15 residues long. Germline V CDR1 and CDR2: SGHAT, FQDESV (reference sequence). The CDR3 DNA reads TGTGCCAGCAGCATACTGCAGGGGCGGCAAGAGACCCAGTACTTC. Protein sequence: CASSILQGRQETQYF.

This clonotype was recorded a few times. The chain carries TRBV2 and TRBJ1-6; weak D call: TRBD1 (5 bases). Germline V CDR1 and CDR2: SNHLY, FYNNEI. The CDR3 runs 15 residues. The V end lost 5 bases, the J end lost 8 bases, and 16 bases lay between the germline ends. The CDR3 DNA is TGTGCCAGCAGTAGATACGGGACGGGGGATTCACCCCTCCACTTT. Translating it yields CASSRYGTGDSPLHF.

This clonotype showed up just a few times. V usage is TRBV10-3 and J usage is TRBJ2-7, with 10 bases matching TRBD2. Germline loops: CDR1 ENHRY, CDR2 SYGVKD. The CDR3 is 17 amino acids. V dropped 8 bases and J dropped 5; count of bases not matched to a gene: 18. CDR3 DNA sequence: TGTGCCATCGGTTGGGAGGCTAGCGGGGGCCCTACTAACGAGCAGTACTTC. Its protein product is CAIGWEASGGPTNEQYF.

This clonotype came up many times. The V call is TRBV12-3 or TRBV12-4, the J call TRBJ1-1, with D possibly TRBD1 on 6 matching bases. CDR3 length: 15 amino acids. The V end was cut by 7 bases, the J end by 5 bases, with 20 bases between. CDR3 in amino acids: CASIPTSGGQTEAFF. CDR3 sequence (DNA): TGTGCCAGCATTCCTACTTCTGGGGGGCAGACTGAAGCTTTCTTT.

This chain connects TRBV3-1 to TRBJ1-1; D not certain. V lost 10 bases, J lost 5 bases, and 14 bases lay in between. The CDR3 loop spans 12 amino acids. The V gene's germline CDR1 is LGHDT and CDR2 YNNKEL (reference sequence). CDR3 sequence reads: CAISNGVTEAFF. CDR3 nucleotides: TGTGCCATCTCTAACGGGGTGACTGAAGCTTTCTTT.

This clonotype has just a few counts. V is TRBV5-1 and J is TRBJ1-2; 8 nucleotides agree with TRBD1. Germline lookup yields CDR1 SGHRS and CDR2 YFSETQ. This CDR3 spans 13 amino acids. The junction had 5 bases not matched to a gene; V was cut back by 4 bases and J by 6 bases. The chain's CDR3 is CASSQDRVNGYTF. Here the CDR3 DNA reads TGCGCCAGCAGCCAGGACAGGGTCAATGGCTACACCTTC.

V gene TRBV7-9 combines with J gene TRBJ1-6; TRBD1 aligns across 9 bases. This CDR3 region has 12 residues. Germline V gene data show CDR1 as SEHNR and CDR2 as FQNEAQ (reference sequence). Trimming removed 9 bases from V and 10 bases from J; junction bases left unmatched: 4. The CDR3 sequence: CARRDRVSPLHF. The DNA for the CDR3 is TGTGCCAGACGGGACAGGGTATCACCCCTCCACTTT.

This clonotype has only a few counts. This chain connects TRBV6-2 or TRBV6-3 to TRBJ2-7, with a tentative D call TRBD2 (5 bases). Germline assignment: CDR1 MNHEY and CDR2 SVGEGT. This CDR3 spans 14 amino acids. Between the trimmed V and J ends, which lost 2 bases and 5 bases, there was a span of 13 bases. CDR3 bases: TGTGCCAGCAGTTACCGAGGGAGTTCGGACGAGCAGTACTTC. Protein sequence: CASSYRGSSDEQYF.